Below, 32 T cell receptor beta chains from the same sample are listed, as sequenced in a study of blood T cell repertoires in COVID-19. Repertoires were generated with immunoSEQ multiplex PCR, while TCRdb's copy carries only in-frame clones and drops some. The sample yields approximately 230,000 clones, roughly four fifths seen once. The sequencing sample was made of peripheral blood. These receptors originate from a man older than 75 with acute or convalescent COVID-19.

The genes are TRBV7-8 and TRBJ1-2, with unresolved D. This CDR3 is 14 amino acids long. CDR1 and CDR2 from the germline V gene are SGHVS and FQNEAQ. V was clipped by 5 bases and J by 8 bases, with 18 bases between them. CDR3 DNA: TGTGCCAGCAGCCGAGACCCCACCCCGAGGGGCTACACCTTC. Its protein product is CASSRDPTPRGYTF.

The rearrangement links TRBV19 to TRBJ2-7; no clear D gene. The V end lost 1 base, the J end lost 1 base, and 5 bases lay between the germline ends. The CDR3 spans 13 residues. Germline assignment: CDR1 LNHDA and CDR2 SQIVND (reference sequence). CDR3 DNA sequence: TGTGCCAGTAGTATAGGGGCGTCCTACGAGCAGTACTTC. This encodes CASSIGASYEQYF.

This clone was counted a single time. The V call is TRBV5-4, the J call TRBJ1-4, with 8 bases that match TRBD1. The CDR3 runs 16 residues. Per the germline V gene, CDR1 is SGHNT and CDR2 is YYREEE (reference sequence). Trimming took 4 bases from V and 6 from J; bases not matched to a gene: 11. The CDR3 is CASSIGTGPRDEKLFF. CDR3 bases: TGTGCCAGCAGCATCGGGACAGGACCCAGGGATGAAAAACTGTTTTTT.

There are a few counts of this clone. The CDR3 DNA reads TGTGCCAGCAGCTTTTGGGGACTAGCGGGAGGGCCTACCTACGAGCAGTACTTC. It encodes CASSFWGLAGGPTYEQYF. The chain employs TRBV5-6 and TRBJ2-7; 16 bases match TRBD2. Germline V gene lookup returns CDR1 SGHDT and CDR2 YYEEEE. This CDR3 is built from 18 residues. The V segment lost 2 bases and the J segment 2 bases; nucleotides outside the gene matches: 7.

CDR3 nucleotide sequence: TGCGCCAGCAGCTTAATGGCAGGGGGAGGAGAGACCCAGTACTTC. Translation gives CASSLMAGGGETQYF. The chain couples TRBV5-1 to TRBJ2-5; weak D call: TRBD1 (7 bases). The CDR3 covers 15 residues. The V end lost 2 bases, the J end lost 4 bases, and 15 bases lay between the germline ends. The germline V gene encodes CDR1 SGHRS and CDR2 YFSETQ. Together with reference TRBV5-1 and TRBJ2-5, the CDR3 gives the full variable domain: KAGVTQTPRYLIKTRGQQVTLSCSPISGHRSVSWYQQTPGQGLQFLFEYFSETQRNKGNFPGRFSGRQFSNSRSEMNVSTLELGDSALYLCASSLMAGGGETQYFGPGTRLLVL.

The rearrangement joins TRBV27 to TRBJ2-7; 9 bases fit TRBD1. Losses at the gene ends were 1 base for V and 3 bases for J; bases not matched to a gene: 10. This CDR3 region has 17 residues. Germline V gene sequence: CDR1 MNHEY, CDR2 SMNVEV (reference sequence). CDR3 nucleotides: TGTGCCAGCAGTTTATTGGCCACCGGGACAGGGCACTACGAGCAGTACTTC. Translating it yields CASSLLATGTGHYEQYF.

The genes are TRBV6-1 and TRBJ1-1, with D possibly being TRBD1 (5 bases). The CDR3 consists of 16 residues. Looked up from germline, CDR1 is MNHNS and CDR2 is SASEGT. The V and J ends lost 0 bases and 1 base respectively, with 12 bases between them. CDR3 coding DNA: TGTGCCAGCAGTGAAGCCTGGGGGGGTGCGAACACTGAAGCTTTCTTT. Residues: CASSEAWGGANTEAFF.

The gene calls are TRBV5-6 and TRBJ1-6, with D perhaps matching TRBD1 (5 bases). In germline, CDR1 is SGHDT, CDR2 YYEEEE. CDR3 size: 14 residues. The ends were cut back, 2 bases at V and 9 bases at J, with 12 bases in the middle. CDR3 nucleotides: TGTGCCAGCAGCTTAACCCGCAGGGCTTCACCCCTCCACTTT. Translated, it gives CASSLTRRASPLHF.

This clone appeared a few times. The J gene is TRBJ1-2, the V gene TRBV5-1; D perhaps matches TRBD1 (5 bases). V shed 8 bases and J shed 1 base, with 15 bases lying between them. Germline V gives CDR1 SGHRS, CDR2 YFSETQ. This CDR3 is built from 14 residues. This CDR3 reads CASRIGGYNYGYTF. The CDR3 DNA sequence: TGCGCCAGTCGGATCGGGGGATATAACTATGGCTACACCTTC.

The CDR3 here is CASSHLRSNGELFF. CDR3 sequence (DNA): TGTGCCAGCAGCCATCTAAGGAGTAACGGGGAGCTGTTTTTT. This chain links TRBV3-1 (or the pseudogene TRBV3-2) with TRBJ2-2; D is undetermined. The CDR3 runs to 14 residues. Germline V gene data show CDR1 as LGHDT and CDR2 as YNNKEL (reference sequence). Between the trimmed V and J ends, which lost 3 bases and 7 bases, there was a span of 12 bases.

This clone was picked up a small number of times. V is TRBV30 and J is TRBJ2-1; D perhaps matches TRBD2 (6 bases). The ends were cut back, 0 bases at V and 0 bases at J, with 9 bases in the middle. Looked up from germline, CDR1 is GTSNPN and CDR2 is SVGIG (reference sequence). This CDR3 comprises 15 residues. The CDR3: CAWSVLGGSYNEQFF. The CDR3 nucleotides read TGTGCCTGGAGTGTACTGGGGGGCTCCTACAATGAGCAGTTCTTC. The complete variable domain, with remaining parts taken from reference TRBV30 and TRBJ2-1, reads SQTIHQWPATLVQPVGSPLSLECTVEGTSNPNLYWYRQAAGRGLQLLFYSVGIGQISSEVPQNLSASRPQDRQFILSSKKLLLSDSGFYLCAWSVLGGSYNEQFFGPGTRLTVL.

This sequence joins TRBV28 and TRBJ2-3; 8 bases map to TRBD2. With V trimmed by 5 bases and J by 8 bases, 6 bases remained unmatched. The CDR3 consists of 13 residues. Per the germline V gene, CDR1 is MDHEN and CDR2 is SYDVKM. CDR3 residues: CASSPGLVGTQYF. In DNA, the CDR3 is TGTGCCAGCAGTCCGGGACTAGTGGGTACGCAGTATTTT.

This rearrangement joins TRBV28 to TRBJ1-1, with 10 bases aligning to TRBD1. V trimming: 2 bases; J trimming: 5 bases; junction bases outside the gene matches: 2. The CDR3 has 14 amino acids. Germline assignment: CDR1 MDHEN and CDR2 SYDVKM. CDR3 sequence reads: CASSLMDRGTEAFF. The CDR3 nucleotides read TGTGCCAGCAGTTTAATGGACAGGGGGACTGAAGCTTTCTTT.

The rearrangement joins TRBV24-1 to TRBJ1-5; tentatively, D is TRBD1 (5 bases). The CDR3 length is 14 residues. Germline-derived CDR1 and CDR2 are KGHDR and SFDVKD. Between the trimmed V and J ends, which lost 9 bases and 4 bases, there was a span of 15 bases. The CDR3, as DNA: TGTGCCACCCAGGGAAGCTTTGGGAATCAGCCCCAGCATTTT. Translating gives CATQGSFGNQPQHF.

The rearrangement uses TRBV5-4 and TRBJ2-3, with 9 bases identical to TRBD2. Germline V gives CDR1 SGHNT, CDR2 YYREEE (reference sequence). V was clipped by 4 bases and J by 2 bases; unmatched bases: 8. This CDR3 spans 16 amino acids. The CDR3 protein is CASSAKLAGYTDTQYF. In DNA, the CDR3 is TGTGCCAGCAGCGCGAAGCTAGCGGGGTACACAGATACGCAGTATTTT.

V is TRBV30 and J is TRBJ1-2, with 9 bases matching TRBD1. V lost 2 bases, J lost 7 bases, and 5 bases stayed unmatched. The germline V gene has CDR1 GTSNPN and CDR2 SVGIG (reference sequence). This CDR3 comprises 13 residues. CDR3 sequence: CAWSPGTGFGYTF. DNA of the CDR3: TGTGCCTGGAGTCCCGGGACAGGGTTTGGCTACACCTTC.

The V and J genes are TRBV28 and TRBJ1-6, with D perhaps matching TRBD1 (5 bases). The CDR3 length is 13 residues. Germline V gene lookup returns CDR1 MDHEN and CDR2 SYDVKM. V was trimmed by 10 bases and J by 9 bases, leaving 16 bases between them. CDR3 nucleotides: TGTGCCACCCTTCGGCAGGGTAGTTCACCCCTCCACTTT. Translated, it gives CATLRQGSSPLHF. The entire variable domain, with the rest obtained from reference TRBV28 and TRBJ1-6, is as follows: DVKVTQSSRYLVKRTGEKVFLECVQDMDHENMFWYRQDPGLGLRLIYFSYDVKMKEKGDIPEGYSVSREKKERFSLILESASTNQTSMYLCATLRQGSSPLHFGNGTRLTVT.

CDR3 sequence reads: CASSLGGCDQPQHF. The CDR3 region has the DNA TGCGCCAGCAGTCTCGGTGGTTGCGATCAGCCCCAGCATTTT. This rearrangement joins TRBV10-1 to TRBJ1-5; D is unclear. Trimming took 5 bases from V and 5 from J, leaving 13 bases between them. Germline V CDR1 and CDR2: WNHNN, SYGVQD (reference sequence). CDR3 length: 14 residues.

The rearrangement uses TRBV3-1 (or the pseudogene TRBV3-2) and TRBJ2-1; 8 nucleotides line up with TRBD1. The junction had 5 bases not matched to a gene; V was cut back by 5 bases and J by 5 bases. The CDR3 extends over 14 amino acids. Germline-derived CDR1 and CDR2 are LGHDT and YNNKEL (reference sequence). The DNA of the CDR3 is TGTGCCAGCAGCTCATACAGGGGGGACAATGAGCAGTTCTTC. This translates into CASSSYRGDNEQFF.

The chain uses TRBV6-5 and TRBJ1-2; TRBD1 aligns across 8 bases. The CDR3 loop spans 13 amino acids. Germline V gene data show CDR1 as MNHEY and CDR2 as SVGAGI. Trimming cost V 5 bases and J 8 bases; bases outside gene matches: 7. Here the CDR3 reads CASSIRTGQGYTF. CDR3 sequence (DNA): TGTGCCAGCAGTATACGGACAGGGCAAGGCTACACCTTC.

The chain couples TRBV5-1 to TRBJ1-5; TRBD1 matches 9 bases. V dropped 4 bases and J dropped 0; count of bases not matched to a gene: 8. Germline V gives CDR1 SGHRS, CDR2 YFSETQ. The CDR3 is 17 residues long. The CDR3 DNA is TGCGCCAGCAGCCGCCGGGACAGGGAGAATAGCAATCAGCCCCAGCATTTT. Protein product: CASSRRDRENSNQPQHF.

V and J are TRBV12-1 and TRBJ2-1; the table names TRBD2, a call not compared with the DNA. TRBV12-1 is designated a pseudogene. The CDR3 loop spans 19 amino acids. The CDR3 region has the DNA TGTGCCAGCAGCAATCAAGCGGGGGGGACGGCCGACTCCTACAATGAGCAGTTCTTC. Its translation: CASSNQAGGTADSYNEQFF.

CDR3 sequence (DNA): TGTGCCAGCAGTCCGATATCAGGGGCTGGGGAGCAGTACTTC. Translated: CASSPISGAGEQYF. This sequence joins TRBV6-1 and TRBJ2-7, with D possibly being TRBD1 (6 bases). Germline lookup yields CDR1 MNHNS and CDR2 SASEGT. This CDR3 has 14 residues. Trimming removed 5 bases at V and 7 bases at J, with 18 bases between.

The V gene is TRBV30, the J gene TRBJ1-6; 10 nucleotides line up with TRBD1. In germline, CDR1 is GTSNPN, CDR2 SVGIG (reference sequence). The junction had 4 bases not matched to a gene; V was cut back by 4 bases and J by 4 bases. The CDR3 covers 15 residues. The CDR3 DNA is TGTGCCTGGAATGGACAGGGGGGATATAATTCACCCCTCCACTTT. Its translation: CAWNGQGGYNSPLHF. The whole variable domain, remainder taken from reference TRBV30 and TRBJ1-6, is SQTIHQWPATLVQPVGSPLSLECTVEGTSNPNLYWYRQAAGRGLQLLFYSVGIGQISSEVPQNLSASRPQDRQFILSSKKLLLSDSGFYLCAWNGQGGYNSPLHFGNGTRLTVT.

The chain uses TRBV6-1 and TRBJ2-7; 11 nucleotides match TRBD1. In germline, CDR1 is MNHNS, CDR2 SASEGT. The CDR3 length is 15 residues. Unmatched junction bases numbered 6, after V lost 2 bases and J lost 6 bases. The CDR3 DNA reads TGTGCCAGCAGTGAAACCGGGACAGGGGGTGGCGAGCAGTACTTC. Its translation: CASSETGTGGGEQYF.

J is TRBJ2-3 and V is TRBV6-5; 7 bases agree with TRBD1. The V segment lost 6 bases and the J segment 2 bases; nucleotides outside the gene matches: 5. Per the germline V gene, CDR1 is MNHEY and CDR2 is SVGAGI. CDR3 size: 14 residues. The CDR3 sequence: CASRGTAPTDTQYF. The DNA of the CDR3 is TGTGCCAGCAGGGGGACAGCGCCCACAGATACGCAGTATTTT.

The chain employs TRBV14 and TRBJ2-1, with D tentatively TRBD2 (6 bases). The CDR3 extends over 15 amino acids. V was clipped by 4 bases and J by 8 bases, with 18 bases between them. Per germline, CDR1 SGHDN and CDR2 FVKESK. The CDR3 reads CASSPGVAAPDEQFF. CDR3 bases: TGTGCCAGCAGCCCCGGAGTAGCGGCGCCAGATGAGCAGTTCTTC.

The CDR3 spells CASSEAWGATNEKLFF. CDR3 nucleotides: TGTGCCAGCAGTGAAGCATGGGGAGCAACTAATGAAAAACTGTTTTTT. This chain connects TRBV6-1 to TRBJ1-4; D remains unclear. The germline gives CDR1 MNHNS, CDR2 SASEGT. This CDR3 is built from 16 residues. V dropped 0 bases and J dropped 0 bases, with 8 bases sitting between them.

The chain joins TRBV18 to TRBJ1-1; 8 bases fit TRBD1. CDR1 is KGHSH and CDR2 is LQKENI in the germline V gene. V gave up 3 bases and J gave up 1 base; unmatched junction bases: 4. This CDR3 has 15 residues. CDR3 protein: CASSPYRGGNTEAFF. CDR3 DNA: TGTGCCAGCTCACCGTACAGGGGGGGGAACACTGAAGCTTTCTTT.

V usage is TRBV10-1 and J usage is TRBJ1-5, with 7 bases aligning to TRBD1. With 0 bases clipped from V and 5 bases from J, the junction kept 16 bases outside the gene matches. Germline CDR1 WNHNN, CDR2 SYGVQD (reference sequence). This CDR3 has 19 residues. Written as DNA, the CDR3 is TGCGCCAGCAGTGAGTCTGTAAGGGGGCCCGATCCACACCATCAGCCCCAGCATTTT. Protein sequence: CASSESVRGPDPHHQPQHF.

The chain joins TRBV10-3 to TRBJ2-7; D might be TRBD2 (6 bases). Germline CDR1 ENHRY, CDR2 SYGVKD. The V and J ends lost 0 bases and 12 bases respectively, with 33 bases between them. This CDR3 spans 19 amino acids. CDR3 region: CAISESSRGTLGANSGLYF. The DNA for the CDR3 is TGTGCCATCAGTGAGTCGAGTCGAGGGACTCTAGGCGCTAACTCAGGGTTGTACTTC.

V usage is TRBV30 and J usage is TRBJ2-5; no definite D call. The CDR3 spans 13 residues. Germline V gives CDR1 GTSNPN, CDR2 SVGIG (reference sequence). The germline V and J ends were trimmed by 0 bases and 4 bases, with 9 bases remaining between them. The DNA for the CDR3 is TGTGCCTGGAGTGTACTTCTCGGAGAGACCCAGTACTTC. It encodes CAWSVLLGETQYF.